These T cell receptor beta chains were read from a single sample in a study of shared clonotypes between healthy human individuals. The table came from immunoSEQ multiplex PCR; TCRdb's copy has only in-frame clones and leaves some out. Of some 2,100,000 clones listed, nearly 97% are singletons. Sequenced: naive CD4+ T cells sorted from blood. The source of these receptors is a man younger than 30 in good health. CDR3s include the opening cysteine and the closing phenylalanine or tryptophan. The order of the fields is V gene, J gene, D gene, clone size, CDR3 DNA, CDR3 protein. A D gene is named only where the DNA matches it firmly. Clone size is shown for a subset of rows, as once, few, many or a class of expanded clone.

TRBV15	TRBJ2-1	TRBD2	-	TGTGCCACCAGCAGATCGCTAGCGGGAGGTTACAATGAGCAGTTCTTC	CATSRSLAGGYNEQFF
TRBV6-1	TRBJ2-7	TRBD1	-	TGTGCCAGCAGTGACAATTGGAACAGGGGCTACGAGCAGTACTTC	CASSDNWNRGYEQYF
TRBV5-1	TRBJ2-1	-	-	TGCGCCAGCACCGTCGACCGCGGAGATGAGCAGTTCTTC	CASTVDRGDEQFF
TRBV10-3	TRBJ2-7	TRBD2	-	TGTGCCATCAGTGGGCCTAGCGGGGTAAAGGGCTACGAGCAGTACTTC	CAISGPSGVKGYEQYF
TRBV7-9	TRBJ1-1	-	-	TGTGCCAGCACGGGAGTACAAGCTTTCTTT	CASTGVQAFF
TRBV30	TRBJ1-2	TRBD1	-	TGTGCCTGGGGGTCGGGACAGGGGTTCTATGGCTACACCTTC	CAWGSGQGFYGYTF
TRBV6-5	TRBJ2-7	-	-	TGTGCCAGCAGTTCCCTCCTACTCGTCGGGGGGCCGCAGTACTTC	CASSSLLLVGGPQYF
TRBV7-9	TRBJ1-2	-	few	TGTGCCAGCAGCTTAGAGTCGGTGGGCTACACCTTC	CASSLESVGYTF
TRBV30	TRBJ2-3	TRBD2	-	TGTGCCTTGACTAGCGGGGGCCCAACGCAGTATTTT	CALTSGGPTQYF
TRBV27	TRBJ1-2	-	-	TGTGCCAGCAGTTTACGAGACAGGTCCTATGGCTACACCTTC	CASSLRDRSYGYTF
TRBV19	TRBJ1-2	TRBD1	-	TGTGCCAGTAGTAATTACAGGGGCATGATCTATGGCTACACCTTC	CASSNYRGMIYGYTF
TRBV5-4	TRBJ1-2	TRBD1	-	TGTGCCAGCAGCTGGGCACAGGGGGCACTCTATGGCTACACCTTC	CASSWAQGALYGYTF
TRBV27	TRBJ2-7	TRBD1	-	TGTGCCAGCAGTCCCAAACCGGACAGGGCGGTATCCTACGAGCAGTACTTC	CASSPKPDRAVSYEQYF
TRBV30	TRBJ1-5	-	-	TGTGCCTGGAGTTCCGGGAATAGCAATCAGCCCCAGCATTTT	CAWSSGNSNQPQHF
TRBV5-1	TRBJ2-1	-	-	TGCGCCAGCAGCTTTGCCGGGTCGAACAATGAGCAGTTCTTC	CASSFAGSNNEQFF
TRBV27	TRBJ1-4	-	-	TGTGCCAGCAGCCGAGGGAGGGCGGCTGAAAAACTGTTTTTT	CASSRGRAAEKLFF
TRBV15	TRBJ1-5	TRBD1	-	TGTGCCACCAGCAGATCTGCCACAGGGGGCGATCAGCCCCAGCATTTT	CATSRSATGGDQPQHF
TRBV10-1	TRBJ2-7	-	-	TGCGCCAGCAGTGAGAGGCAGGGCGGAGAGCAGTACTTC	CASSERQGGEQYF
TRBV19	TRBJ1-2	-	-	TGTGCCAGTAGCCGGGATCTTAACTATGGCTACACCTTC	CASSRDLNYGYTF
TRBV10-3	TRBJ2-2	-	-	TGCGCCATCAGTGGGCGACAGAACACCGGGGAGCTGTTTTTT	CAISGRQNTGELFF
TRBV29-1	TRBJ2-7	-	-	TGCAGCGTTGTTGGGGCCGTAGAGCAGTACTTC	CSVVGAVEQYF
TRBV6-5	TRBJ2-3	-	-	TGTGCCAGCAGTCAACCGGGCACAGATACGCAGTATTTT	CASSQPGTDTQYF
TRBV7-2	TRBJ2-7	-	-	TGTGCCAGCAACCGGGACCCGGGAAGCTACGAGCAGTACTTC	CASNRDPGSYEQYF
TRBV19	TRBJ1-5	TRBD1	-	TGTGCCAGTAGTGGGACAGAGTTGGGGAATCAGCCCCAGCATTTT	CASSGTELGNQPQHF
TRBV7-2	TRBJ2-2	-	-	TGTGCCAGCAGCCAGGGCGTTGGGACCGGGGAGCTGTTTTTT	CASSQGVGTGELFF
TRBV28	TRBJ1-6	TRBD1	-	TGTGCCAGCAGTCGAAAGGACAGGGATACGGCACCCCTCCACTTT	CASSRKDRDTAPLHF
TRBV10-1	TRBJ2-7	TRBD2	-	TGCGCCAGCATAGGGCTAGCGGGTGTTTTAGCTTACGAGCAGTACTTC	CASIGLAGVLAYEQYF
TRBV30	TRBJ2-7	-	-	TGTGCCTGGAACCGGGGCGGCAAAGCCTACGAGCAGTACTTC	CAWNRGGKAYEQYF
TRBV4-2	TRBJ1-4	-	-	TGTGCCAGCAGCCAACAAGGCGATGAAAAACTGTTTTTT	CASSQQGDEKLFF
TRBV18	TRBJ1-4	-	-	TGTGCCAGCTCACCTTTGGGGCAGGGTAATGAAAAACTGTTTTTT	CASSPLGQGNEKLFF
TRBV6-6	TRBJ2-1	TRBD2	-	TGTGCCAGCAGCTTGGGACTAGCGGGGGCCCCCTTACTGGTCTTC	CASSLGLAGAPLLVF
TRBV30	TRBJ1-2	-	-	TGTGCCTGGAGCCCCTCGCTTGACTCCAGAAGGGGCTACACCTTC	CAWSPSLDSRRGYTF
TRBV5-1	TRBJ2-7	TRBD2	-	TGCGCCAGCAGCTTGCGGGGGGGCGTAGAAGCCTACGAGCAGTACTTC	CASSLRGGVEAYEQYF
TRBV7-6	TRBJ1-1	TRBD1	-	TGTGCCAGCAGCTTAGGTCAGGGGGGCCCGAGCACTGAAGCTTTCTTT	CASSLGQGGPSTEAFF
TRBV11-2	TRBJ1-1	-	-	TGTGCCAGCAGCGGAGACTCGAACACTGAAGCTTTCTTT	CASSGDSNTEAFF
TRBV7-9	TRBJ2-7	TRBD1	-	TGTGCCAGCAGCTTAGAGGGGGCAGGGCCCTACGAGCAGTACTTC	CASSLEGAGPYEQYF
TRBV5-6	TRBJ2-3	-	-	TGTGCCAGCAGCTTGGGACAGGTGATGGCAGATACGCAGTATTTT	CASSLGQVMADTQYF
TRBV27	TRBJ1-6	-	-	TGTGCCAGCAGTTTACACGGGACGGGAGGAACTCCCCTCCACTTT	CASSLHGTGGTPLHF
TRBV4-1	TRBJ2-3	TRBD2	once	TGCGCCAGCAGCCAGACGATAGCGGGAACTGATACGCAGTATTTT	CASSQTIAGTDTQYF
TRBV6-1	TRBJ1-6	TRBD1	-	TGTGCCAGCAAATTCGGGACAGGGGCTAATTCACCCCTCCACTTT	CASKFGTGANSPLHF
TRBV6-1	TRBJ1-1	-	-	TGTGCCAGCAGTGTCGCAGGGGAAGTAGGCACTGAAGCTTTCTTT	CASSVAGEVGTEAFF
TRBV28	TRBJ1-6	-	once	TGTGCCAGCAGTTTAAAGGGGACGGGGTATAATTCACCCCTCCACTTT	CASSLKGTGYNSPLHF
TRBV2	TRBJ2-2	-	-	TGTGCCAGCAGTAAGCGGACAGAGAACACCGGGGAGCTGTTTTTT	CASSKRTENTGELFF
TRBV11-2	TRBJ1-3	TRBD1	-	TGTGCCAGCAGCTTTGGACAGGGTGGAAACACCATATATTTT	CASSFGQGGNTIYF
TRBV19	TRBJ2-4	-	-	TGTGCCAGTAGTCAAGTCGAGAGAGGCAAAAACATTCAGTACTTC	CASSQVERGKNIQYF
TRBV28	TRBJ2-2	-	-	TGTGCCAGCAGTTCACAGGGTAGTGGCACCGGGGAGCTGTTTTTT	CASSSQGSGTGELFF
TRBV6-6	TRBJ2-7	TRBD1	-	TGTGCCAGCAGTTACGCATACAGGGGTATTTTCTACGAGCAGTACTTC	CASSYAYRGIFYEQYF
TRBV5-8	TRBJ2-4	TRBD1	-	TGTGCCAGCAGACCAGGGGGCGCAGCCAAAAACATTCAGTACTTC	CASRPGGAAKNIQYF
TRBV9	TRBJ2-7	-	-	TGTGCCAGCAGCCCCCAGGGGGGCTCCTACGAGCAGTACTTC	CASSPQGGSYEQYF
TRBV4-1	TRBJ2-5	-	-	TGCGCCAGCAGCCAAGAGGGCGGGACACTCCAAGAGACCCAGTACTTC	CASSQEGGTLQETQYF
TRBV30	TRBJ2-3	-	-	TGTGCCTGGAGGAGATGGGGGCAAGGCACAGATACGCAGTATTTT	CAWRRWGQGTDTQYF